This entry is about one TCR beta chain. Only in-frame clones appear in the TCRdb table, and some are missing; sequencing was by immunoSEQ multiplex PCR. This repertoire shows about 300,000 clones, roughly 91% found once; its top ten account for around 4.4%. CDR3 size: 12 residues. Trimming took off 1 base at V and 3 bases at J, with 5 bases between the two ends. Germline V gives CDR1 SGHTS, CDR2 YDEGEE. The record originates from a study of blood T cell repertoires in COVID-19. On the study more broadly: T cells, B-cell-depleted T cells, or PBMCs provided the cDNA or gDNA that served as material.

The chain combines TRBV5-8 with TRBJ2-7; D is ambiguous. This clonotype was sampled from a man in his forties with acute or convalescent COVID-19. The sequencing sample was made of peripheral blood. CDR3 nucleotide sequence: TGTGCCAGCAGCTTGATAAACTACGAGCAGTACTTC. Amino acid sequence: CASSLINYEQYF. Using reference TRBV5-8 and TRBJ2-7 for the parts outside the CDR3, the full variable domain is EAGVTQSPTHLIKTRGQQATLRCSPISGHTSVYWYQQALGLGLQFLLWYDEGEERNRGNFPPRFSGRQFPNYSSELNVNALELEDSALYLCASSLINYEQYFGPGTRLTVT.